The sequence of this T cell receptor (beta chain) was determined in a study of cytomegalovirus exposure and HLA in healthy donors. PCR amplification relied on 60 Vbeta primers (plus 13 Jbeta primers). Only in-frame clones appear in the TCRdb table, and some are missing; sequencing was by immunoSEQ multiplex PCR. The profile shows 82,000 or so clones, around four fifths of them singletons. CDR3 length: 17 amino acids. The germline CDR1 and CDR2 sequences are SGDLS and YYNGEE. Trimming removed 0 bases from V and 5 bases from J, with 18 bases in between. The sequence came from a woman aged 45-59 years in good health and CMV-seropositive. The sequenced material came from PBMCs. J is TRBJ2-1 and V is TRBV9; a weak D match, TRBD1 (6 bases). The CDR3 region is CASSVALEGGRNNEQFF. In nucleotides, the CDR3 is TGTGCCAGCAGCGTAGCGCTGGAAGGGGGTAGGAACAATGAGCAGTTCTTC.